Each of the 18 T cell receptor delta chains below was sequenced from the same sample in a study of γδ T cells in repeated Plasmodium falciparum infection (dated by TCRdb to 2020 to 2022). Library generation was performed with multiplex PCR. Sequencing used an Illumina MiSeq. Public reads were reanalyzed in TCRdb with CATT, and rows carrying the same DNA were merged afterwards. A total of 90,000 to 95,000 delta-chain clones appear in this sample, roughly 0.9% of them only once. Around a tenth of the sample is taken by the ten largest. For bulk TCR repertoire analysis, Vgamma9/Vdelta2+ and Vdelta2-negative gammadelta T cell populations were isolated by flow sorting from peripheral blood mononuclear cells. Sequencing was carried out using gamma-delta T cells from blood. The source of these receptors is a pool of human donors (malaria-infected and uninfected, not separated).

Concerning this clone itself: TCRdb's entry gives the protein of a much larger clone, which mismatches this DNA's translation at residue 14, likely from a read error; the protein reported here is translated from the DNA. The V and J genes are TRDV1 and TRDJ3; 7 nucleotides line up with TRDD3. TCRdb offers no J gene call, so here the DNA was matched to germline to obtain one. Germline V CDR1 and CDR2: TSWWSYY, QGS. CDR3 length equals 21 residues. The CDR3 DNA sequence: TGTGCTCTTGCCCTCTTGGGGATAAGGTCGGATAGCTCCCGGGACACCCGACAGATGTTTTTC. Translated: CALALLGIRSDSSRDTRQMFF.

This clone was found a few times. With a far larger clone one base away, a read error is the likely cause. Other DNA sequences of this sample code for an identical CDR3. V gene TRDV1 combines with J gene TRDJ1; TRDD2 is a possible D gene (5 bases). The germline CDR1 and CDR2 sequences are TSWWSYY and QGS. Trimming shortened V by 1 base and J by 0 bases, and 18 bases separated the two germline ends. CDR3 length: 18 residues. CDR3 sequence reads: CALGERTLRLAYTDKLIF. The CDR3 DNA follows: TGTGCTCTTGGGGAACGGACCCTACGTCTCGCGTACACCGATAAACTCATCTTT.

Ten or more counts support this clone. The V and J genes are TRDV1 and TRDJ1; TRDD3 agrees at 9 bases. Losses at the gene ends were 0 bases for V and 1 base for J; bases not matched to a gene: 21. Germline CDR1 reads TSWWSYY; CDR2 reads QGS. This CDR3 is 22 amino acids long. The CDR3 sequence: CALGELPNRPNWGNPFTDKLIF. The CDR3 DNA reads TGTGCTCTTGGGGAACTGCCAAACCGCCCCAACTGGGGGAACCCCTTCACCGATAAACTCATCTTT.

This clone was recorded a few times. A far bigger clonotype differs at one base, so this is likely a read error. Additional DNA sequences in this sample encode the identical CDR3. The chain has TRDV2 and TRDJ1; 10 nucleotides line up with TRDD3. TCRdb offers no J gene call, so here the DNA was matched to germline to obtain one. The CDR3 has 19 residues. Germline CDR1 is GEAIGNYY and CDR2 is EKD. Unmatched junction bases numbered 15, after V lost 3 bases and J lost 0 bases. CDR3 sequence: CACDPLTGDTPNDTDKLIF. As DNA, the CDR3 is TGTGCCTGTGACCCTCTGACGGGGGATACGCCCAACGACACCGATAAACTCATCTTT.

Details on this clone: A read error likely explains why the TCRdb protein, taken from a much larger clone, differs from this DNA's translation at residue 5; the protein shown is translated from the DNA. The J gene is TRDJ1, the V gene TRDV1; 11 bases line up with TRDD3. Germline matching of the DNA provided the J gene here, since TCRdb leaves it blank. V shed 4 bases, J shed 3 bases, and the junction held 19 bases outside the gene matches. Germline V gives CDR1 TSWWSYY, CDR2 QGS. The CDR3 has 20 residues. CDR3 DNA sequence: TGTGCTCTTGGGGGACCTAGCTGGTGTACTGGGGGATATTGCGCCGATAAACTCATCTTT. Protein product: CALGGPSWCTGGYCADKLIF.

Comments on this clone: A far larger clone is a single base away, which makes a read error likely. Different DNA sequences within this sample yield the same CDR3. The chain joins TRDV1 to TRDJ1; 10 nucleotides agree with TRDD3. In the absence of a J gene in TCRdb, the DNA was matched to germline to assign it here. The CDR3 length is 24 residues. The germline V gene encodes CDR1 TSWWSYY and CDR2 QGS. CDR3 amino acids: CALGERVWPTGGYAREGRTDKLIF. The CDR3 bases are TGTGCTCTTGGGGAAAGAGTATGGCCTACCGGGGGATACGCCAGGGAAGGGAGGACCGACAAACTCATCTTT.

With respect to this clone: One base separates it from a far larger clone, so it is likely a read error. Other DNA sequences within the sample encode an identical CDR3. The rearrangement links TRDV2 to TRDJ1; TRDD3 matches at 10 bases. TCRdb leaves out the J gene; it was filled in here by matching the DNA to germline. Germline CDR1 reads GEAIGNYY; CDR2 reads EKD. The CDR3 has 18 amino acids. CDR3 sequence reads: CACDTPLGGGYPTDKLIF. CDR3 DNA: TGTGCCTGCGACACCCCTTTAGGTGGGGGATACCCCACCGATAAACTCATCTTT.

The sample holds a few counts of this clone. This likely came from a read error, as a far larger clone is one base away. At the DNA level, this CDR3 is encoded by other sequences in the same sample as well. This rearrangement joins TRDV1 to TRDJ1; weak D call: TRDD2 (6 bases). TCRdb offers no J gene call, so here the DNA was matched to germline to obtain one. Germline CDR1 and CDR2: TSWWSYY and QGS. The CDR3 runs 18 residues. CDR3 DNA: TGTGCTCTCGGGGAAATCTCGTTCCTAGAGGGGTACACCGATAAACTCATCTTT. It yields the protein CALGEISFLEGYTDKLIF.

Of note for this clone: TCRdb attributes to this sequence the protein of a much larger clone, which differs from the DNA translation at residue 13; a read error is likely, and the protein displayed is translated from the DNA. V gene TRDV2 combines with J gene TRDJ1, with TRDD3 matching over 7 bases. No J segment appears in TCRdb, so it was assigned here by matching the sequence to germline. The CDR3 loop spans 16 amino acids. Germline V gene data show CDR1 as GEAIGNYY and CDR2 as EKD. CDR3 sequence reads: CACDTVGGGDTDELIF. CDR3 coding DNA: TGTGCCTGTGACACCGTTGGGGGAGGGGACACCGATGAACTCATCTTT.

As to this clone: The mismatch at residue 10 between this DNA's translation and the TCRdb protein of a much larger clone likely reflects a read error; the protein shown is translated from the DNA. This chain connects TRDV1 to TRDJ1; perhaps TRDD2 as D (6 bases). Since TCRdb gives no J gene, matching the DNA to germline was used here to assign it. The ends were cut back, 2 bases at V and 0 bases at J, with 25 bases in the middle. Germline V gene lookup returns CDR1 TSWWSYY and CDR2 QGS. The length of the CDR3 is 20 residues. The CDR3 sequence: CALGESYAPSGLLYTDKLIF. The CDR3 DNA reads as TGTGCTCTTGGGGAATCCTACGCCCCCTCCGGACTGCTGTACACCGATAAACTCATCTTT.

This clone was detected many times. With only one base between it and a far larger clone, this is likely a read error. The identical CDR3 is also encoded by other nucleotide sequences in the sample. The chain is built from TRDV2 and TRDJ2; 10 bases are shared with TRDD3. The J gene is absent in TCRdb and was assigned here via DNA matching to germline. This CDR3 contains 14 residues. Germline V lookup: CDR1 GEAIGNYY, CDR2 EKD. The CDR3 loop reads CACDILGDTAQLFF. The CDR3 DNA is TGTGCCTGCGACATACTGGGGGATACAGCACAACTCTTCTTT.

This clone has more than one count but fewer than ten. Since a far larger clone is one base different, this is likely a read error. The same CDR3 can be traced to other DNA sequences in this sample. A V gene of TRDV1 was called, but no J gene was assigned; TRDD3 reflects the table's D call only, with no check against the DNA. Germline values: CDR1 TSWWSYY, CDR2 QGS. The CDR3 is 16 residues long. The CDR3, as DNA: TGTGCTCTTGGGGACACCTCGGGACGATACACCGATAAACTCATCTTC. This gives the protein CALGDTSGRYTDKLIF.

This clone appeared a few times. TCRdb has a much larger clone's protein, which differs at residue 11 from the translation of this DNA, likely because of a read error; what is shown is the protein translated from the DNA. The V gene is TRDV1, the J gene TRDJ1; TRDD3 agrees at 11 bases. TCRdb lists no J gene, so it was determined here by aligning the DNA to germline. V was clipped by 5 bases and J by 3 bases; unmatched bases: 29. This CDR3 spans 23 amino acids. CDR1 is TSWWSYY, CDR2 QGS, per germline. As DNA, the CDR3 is TGTGCTCTTGGGTACCTTGTACGCTTCGGAGGGTTGGGGGATACGCATTCTTCCGATAAACTCATCTTT. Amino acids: CALGYLVRFGGLGDTHSSDKLIF.

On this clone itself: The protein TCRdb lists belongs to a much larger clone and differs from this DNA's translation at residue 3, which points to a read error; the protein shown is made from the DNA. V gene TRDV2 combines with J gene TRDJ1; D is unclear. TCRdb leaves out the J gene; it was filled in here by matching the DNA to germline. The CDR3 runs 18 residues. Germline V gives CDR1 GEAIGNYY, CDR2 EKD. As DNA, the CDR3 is TGTGCCCGTGACACCCGGTCTAAGGTCCATCCGTACACCGATAAACTCATCTTT. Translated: CARDTRSKVHPYTDKLIF.

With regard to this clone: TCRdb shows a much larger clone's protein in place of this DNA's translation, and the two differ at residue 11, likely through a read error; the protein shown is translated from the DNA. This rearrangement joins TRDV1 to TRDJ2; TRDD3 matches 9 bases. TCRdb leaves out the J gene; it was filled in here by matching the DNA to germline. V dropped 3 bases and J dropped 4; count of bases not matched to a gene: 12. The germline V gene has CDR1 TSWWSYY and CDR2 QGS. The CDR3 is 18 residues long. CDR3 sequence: CALGEPLGGYRATAQLFF. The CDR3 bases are TGTGCTCTTGGGGAGCCCCTTGGGGGATATCGGGCGACAGCACAACTCTTCTTT.

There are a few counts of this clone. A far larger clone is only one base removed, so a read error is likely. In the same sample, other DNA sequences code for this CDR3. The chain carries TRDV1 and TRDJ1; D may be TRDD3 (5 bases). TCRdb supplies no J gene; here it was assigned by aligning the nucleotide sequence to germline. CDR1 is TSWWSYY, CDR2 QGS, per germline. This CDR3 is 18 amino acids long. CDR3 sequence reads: CALGERGSSVQCTDKLIF. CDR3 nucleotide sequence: TGTGCCCTTGGGGAACGAGGGAGTTCCGTGCAATGCACCGATAAACTCATCTTT.

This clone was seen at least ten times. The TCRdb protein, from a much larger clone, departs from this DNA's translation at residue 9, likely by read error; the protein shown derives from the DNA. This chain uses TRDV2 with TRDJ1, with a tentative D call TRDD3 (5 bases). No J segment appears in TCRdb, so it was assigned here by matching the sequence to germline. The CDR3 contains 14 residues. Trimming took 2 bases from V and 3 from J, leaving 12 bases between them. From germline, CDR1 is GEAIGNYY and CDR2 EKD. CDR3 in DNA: TGTGCCTGTGACAGGTGGGGAAACGCCGATAAACTCATCTTT. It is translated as CACDRWGNADKLIF.

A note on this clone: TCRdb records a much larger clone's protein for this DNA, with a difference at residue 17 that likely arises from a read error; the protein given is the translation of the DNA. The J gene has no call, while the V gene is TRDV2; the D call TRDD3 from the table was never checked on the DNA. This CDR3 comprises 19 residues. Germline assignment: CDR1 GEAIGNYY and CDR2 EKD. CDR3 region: CACDTAGGRSSWDTRQTFF. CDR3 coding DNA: TGTGCCTGTGACACAGCTGGGGGCCGAAGCTCCTGGGACACCCGACAGACGTTTTTC.